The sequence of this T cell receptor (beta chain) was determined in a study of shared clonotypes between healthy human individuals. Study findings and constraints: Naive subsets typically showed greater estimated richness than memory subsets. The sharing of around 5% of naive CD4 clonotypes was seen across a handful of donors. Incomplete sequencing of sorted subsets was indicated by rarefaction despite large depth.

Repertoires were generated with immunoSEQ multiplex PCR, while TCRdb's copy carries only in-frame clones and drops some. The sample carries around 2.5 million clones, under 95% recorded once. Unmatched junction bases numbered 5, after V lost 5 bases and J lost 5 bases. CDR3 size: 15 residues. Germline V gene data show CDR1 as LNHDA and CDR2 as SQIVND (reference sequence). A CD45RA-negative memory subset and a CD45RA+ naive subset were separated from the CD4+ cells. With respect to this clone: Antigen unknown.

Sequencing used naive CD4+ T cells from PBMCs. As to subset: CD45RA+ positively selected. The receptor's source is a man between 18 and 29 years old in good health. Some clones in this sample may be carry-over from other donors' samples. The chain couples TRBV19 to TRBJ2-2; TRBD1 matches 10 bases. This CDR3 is CASSLLGQGTGELFF. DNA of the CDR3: TGTGCCAGTAGTTTATTGGGACAGGGGACCGGGGAGCTGTTTTTT. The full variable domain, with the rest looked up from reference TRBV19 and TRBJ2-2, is DGGITQSPKYLFRKEGQNVTLSCEQNLNHDAMYWYRQDPGQGLRLIYYSQIVNDFQKGDIAEGYSVSREKKESFPLTVTSAQKNPTAFYLCASSLLGQGTGELFFGEGSRLTVL.